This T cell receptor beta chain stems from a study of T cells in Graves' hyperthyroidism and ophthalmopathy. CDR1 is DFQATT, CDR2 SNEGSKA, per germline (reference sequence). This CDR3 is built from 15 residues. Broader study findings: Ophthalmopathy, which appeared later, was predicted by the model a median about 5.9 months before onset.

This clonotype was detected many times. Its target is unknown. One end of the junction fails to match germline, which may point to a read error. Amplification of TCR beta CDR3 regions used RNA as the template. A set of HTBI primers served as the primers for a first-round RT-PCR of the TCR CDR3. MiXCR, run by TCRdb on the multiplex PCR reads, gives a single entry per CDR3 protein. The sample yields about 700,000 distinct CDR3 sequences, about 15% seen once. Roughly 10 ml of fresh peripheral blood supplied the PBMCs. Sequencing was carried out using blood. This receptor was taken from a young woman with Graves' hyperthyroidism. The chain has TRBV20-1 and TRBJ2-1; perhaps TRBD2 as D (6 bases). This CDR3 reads CSARPWGETANGQFF. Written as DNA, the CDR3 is TGCAGTGCTAGACCCTGGGGGGAGACAGCCAATGGGCAGTTCTTC.